A selection of T cell receptor beta chains follows, all from one sample in a study of T cells expressing NK-cell markers. After re-calling the 5' RACE reads, TCRdb lists one entry per CDR3 protein, DNA absent. Its clone listing holds about 380,000 distinct CDR3 sequences. Sequencing input: blood T cells: a sorted CD56 or NKG2C T cell subset, CD4+ or CD8+ T cells, or bulk PBMC T cells (not recorded which). These receptors were collected from a man between 18 and 69 years old in good health. CDR3s include the opening cysteine and the closing phenylalanine or tryptophan.

>TRBV29-1|TRBJ2-3
CSVWRTDTQYF
>TRBV6-5|TRBJ2-1
CASSSHRGTGVNEQFF
>TRBV24-1|TRBJ2-1
CATSEGFPEQFF
>TRBV13|TRBJ1-2
CASSLVAVYGYTF
>TRBV7-2|TRBJ2-7
CASSSQTVRGYEQYF
>TRBV2|TRBJ2-7
CASSEGTSGAYDEQYF
>TRBV20-1|TRBJ2-7
CSARDNRGRSEQYF
>TRBV7-9|TRBJ1-2
CASSLELTPFTF
>TRBV28|TRBJ2-1
CASSEDPRALRNEQFF
>TRBV4-2|TRBJ1-3
CASSPTNPIPGNTIYF
>TRBV6-5|TRBJ1-1
CASSYRAYRAANTEAFF
>TRBV6-1|TRBJ1-2
CASSEETYGYTF
>TRBV20-1|TRBJ1-5
CSAMSRQPQHF
>TRBV5-6|TRBJ1-4
CASSLSGTGSFF